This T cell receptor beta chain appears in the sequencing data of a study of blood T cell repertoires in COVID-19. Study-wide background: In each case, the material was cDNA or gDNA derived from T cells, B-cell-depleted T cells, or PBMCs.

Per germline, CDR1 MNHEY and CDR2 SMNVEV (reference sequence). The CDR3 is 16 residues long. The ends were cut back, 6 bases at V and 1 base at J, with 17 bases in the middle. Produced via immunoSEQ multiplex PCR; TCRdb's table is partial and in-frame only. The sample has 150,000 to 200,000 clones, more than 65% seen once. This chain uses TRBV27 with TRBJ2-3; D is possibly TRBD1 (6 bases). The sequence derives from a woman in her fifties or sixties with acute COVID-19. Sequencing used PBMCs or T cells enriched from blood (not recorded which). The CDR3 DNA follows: TGTGCCAGCAGAGTCACCGGACAGCTTCGCACAGATACGCAGTATTTT. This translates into CASRVTGQLRTDTQYF.